Below, 19 T cell receptor beta chains from the same sample are listed, as sequenced in a study of T-cell memory formation after mild COVID-19. TCRdb analysed the 5' RACE reads with MiXCR anew, one entry per CDR3 protein. The table shows approximately 150,000 distinct CDR3 sequences, with 6% to 7% occurring only once. The sequencing sample was made of PBMCs or a T cell subset sorted from them (not recorded which). The receptor source for this set is an adult woman who had mild COVID-19 (a few samples of this study predate the infection). Cell type and time point are not known.

At least ten counts were recorded for this clonotype. The J gene is TRBJ1-1, the V gene TRBV5-1; 10 bases align to TRBD1. Trimming removed 0 bases from V and 2 bases from J; junction bases left unmatched: 1. This CDR3 is 15 amino acids long. Germline V gene sequence: CDR1 SGHRS, CDR2 YFSETQ. DNA for the CDR3: TGCGCCAGCAGCTTGGCGACAGGGGGCAACACTGAAGCTTTCTTT. It codes for CASSLATGGNTEAFF.

The chain recombines TRBV7-8 with TRBJ2-1, with unresolved D. V was pared by 1 base and J by 1 base, with 11 bases between. CDR3 length: 16 amino acids. The V gene's germline CDR1 is SGHVS and CDR2 FQNEAQ. CDR3 sequence: CASSLVQSQSYNEQFF. The CDR3 DNA reads TGTGCCAGCAGCTTAGTCCAATCCCAATCCTACAATGAGCAGTTCTTC. Supplemented by reference TRBV7-8 and TRBJ2-1, the full variable domain reads GAGVSQSPRYKVAKRGQDVALRCDPISGHVSLFWYQQALGQGPEFLTYFQNEAQLDKSGLPSDRFFAERPEGSVSTLKIQRTQQEDSAVYLCASSLVQSQSYNEQFFGPGTRLTVL.

This clonotype has just a few counts. CDR3 DNA: TGTGCCAGCAGCCAAGGACAGGGTACTTACAATGAGCAGTTCTTC. Amino acids: CASSQGQGTYNEQFF. The J gene is TRBJ2-1, the V gene TRBV3-1; 7 nucleotides line up with TRBD1. In germline, CDR1 is LGHDT, CDR2 YNNKEL (reference sequence). The CDR3 has 15 residues. With V trimmed by 1 base and J by 4 bases, 4 bases remained unmatched.

The chain recombines TRBV12-3 or TRBV12-4 with TRBJ2-3; the D is unclear. The CDR3 has 12 amino acids. Trimming removed 4 bases from V and 4 bases from J, with 6 bases in between. The CDR3 DNA reads TGTGCCAGCAGTTACTCGTCAGATACGCAGTATTTT. The encoded protein is CASSYSSDTQYF.

This clonotype was observed at least ten times. The CDR3 protein is CASSRDRSSYEQYF. CDR3 coding DNA: TGTGCCAGCAGTCGGGACAGGTCCTCCTACGAGCAGTACTTC. The chain joins TRBV12-3 or TRBV12-4 to TRBJ2-7, with TRBD1 matching over 8 bases. With V trimmed by 5 bases and J by 0 bases, 3 bases remained unmatched. The CDR3 consists of 14 residues.

At least ten counts were recorded for this clonotype. This chain links TRBV7-9 with TRBJ1-3, with D tentatively TRBD1 (6 bases). There are 14 residues in the CDR3. V was shortened by 5 bases and J by 3 bases, with 11 bases between the two germline ends. Germline V gives CDR1 SEHNR, CDR2 FQNEAQ (reference sequence). CDR3 in DNA: TGTGCCAGCAGCCGACAGGCTCTTGGAAACACCATATATTTT. Its translation is CASSRQALGNTIYF.

The chain is built from TRBV5-6 and TRBJ2-6, with TRBD2 as a possible D gene (6 bases). V was pared by 1 base and J by 0 bases, with 8 bases between. Germline-derived CDR1 and CDR2 are SGHDT and YYEEEE. The CDR3 runs 16 residues. CDR3 DNA: TGTGCCAGCAGCTTGTTAGCGGTCTCTGGGGCCAACGTCCTGACTTTC. Amino acid sequence: CASSLLAVSGANVLTF.

This clonotype was seen a handful of times. This sequence joins TRBV5-1 and TRBJ2-5, with TRBD2 identical over 8 bases. Per germline, CDR1 SGHRS and CDR2 YFSETQ. J lost 1 base, V lost 0 bases, and 5 bases had no gene match. The CDR3 extends over 16 amino acids. The CDR3 reads CASSLVGGGLQETQYF. DNA for the CDR3: TGCGCCAGCAGCTTGGTAGGCGGGGGGCTCCAAGAGACCCAGTACTTC.

This clonotype was seen ten or more times. This chain uses TRBV4-3 with TRBJ2-7; 9 bases agree with TRBD2. CDR1 and CDR2 from the germline V gene are LGHNA and YSLEER. The CDR3 is 17 amino acids. J was trimmed by 2 bases and V by 3 bases; bases with no gene match: 11. In DNA form, the CDR3 reads TGCGCCAGCAGCCATACGACGGCGGGAGGGACTCCCTACGAGCAGTACTTC. This sequence encodes CASSHTTAGGTPYEQYF.

This clonotype was observed a handful of times. The chain is built from TRBV3-1 and TRBJ2-1; D is possibly TRBD2 (7 bases). Per the germline V gene, CDR1 is LGHDT and CDR2 is YNNKEL (reference sequence). This CDR3 is built from 17 residues. V was clipped by 0 bases and J by 2 bases, with 14 bases between them. The CDR3 coding sequence is TGTGCCAGCAGCCAAGATTGGGCGGGGGCGGCCTACAATGAGCAGTTCTTC. It encodes CASSQDWAGAAYNEQFF.

This clonotype was seen many times. The chain recombines TRBV7-2 with TRBJ2-2; no definite D call. The CDR3 contains 13 residues. Between the trimmed V and J ends, which lost 1 base and 8 bases, there was a span of 8 bases. In germline, CDR1 is SGHTA, CDR2 FQGNSA. This CDR3 is CASSLVPFGELFF. CDR3 DNA: TGTGCCAGCAGCTTAGTTCCGTTTGGGGAGCTGTTTTTT.

This clonotype was seen a handful of times. The V call is TRBV2, the J call TRBJ2-7; 7 nucleotides match TRBD2. The length of the CDR3 is 16 residues. J gave up 3 bases and V 2 bases, and 10 bases lay outside the gene matches. The germline gives CDR1 SNHLY, CDR2 FYNNEI. The CDR3 DNA is TGTGCCAGCAGTGAAAATCCTCCTAGCGGTTACTACGAGCAGTACTTC. Amino acids: CASSENPPSGYYEQYF.

There are many counts of this clonotype. The chain recombines TRBV15 with TRBJ2-5; 10 nucleotides agree with TRBD2. Unmatched junction bases numbered 5, after V lost 5 bases and J lost 2 bases. CDR1 LNHNV and CDR2 YYDKDF come from the germline V gene (reference sequence). The CDR3 is made up of 15 amino acids. The CDR3 bases are TGTGCCACCAGCCCTCGGACTAGCGGACAAGAGACCCAGTACTTC. Its translation: CATSPRTSGQETQYF.

This clonotype was counted ten times or more. The CDR3 DNA sequence: TGTGCCAGCAGCTCCCCCACCGGGGTTACCGGGGAGCTGTTTTTT. Residues: CASSSPTGVTGELFF. The chain carries TRBV7-2 and TRBJ2-2, with a possible D match to TRBD2 (5 bases). V shed 4 bases and J shed 5 bases, with 14 bases lying between them. CDR3 size: 15 residues. The germline CDR1 and CDR2 sequences are SGHTA and FQGNSA.

This clonotype was seen a handful of times. The CDR3 loop is CASSVGPSYNEQFF. CDR3 nucleotides: TGTGCCAGCAGCGTCGGTCCCAGCTACAATGAGCAGTTCTTC. J is TRBJ2-1 and V is TRBV9, with D hard to call. Germline V lookup: CDR1 SGDLS, CDR2 YYNGEE. The CDR3 runs 14 residues. Trimming left V 2 bases short and J 3 bases short, with 9 bases between.

This chain uses TRBV20-1 with TRBJ1-4; 7 positions match TRBD1. Looked up from germline, CDR1 is DFQATT and CDR2 is SNEGSKA (reference sequence). Unmatched junction bases numbered 8, after V lost 6 bases and J lost 7 bases. The CDR3 covers 13 residues. CDR3 region: CSARDSLAEKLFF. DNA of the CDR3: TGCAGTGCCCGGGACAGCCTGGCTGAAAAACTGTTTTTT.

This clonotype was counted ten times or more. The rearrangement links TRBV7-9 to TRBJ2-2, with 8 positions matching TRBD1. Germline CDR1 SEHNR, CDR2 FQNEAQ (reference sequence). The CDR3 runs to 14 residues. Germline trimming cut 3 bases from V and 11 bases from J; bases unmatched to any gene: 8. DNA of the CDR3: TGTGCCAGCAGCTTGCTCAGGGGGCAAGTCGAGCTGTTTTTT. Amino acids: CASSLLRGQVELFF.

V usage is TRBV5-5 and J usage is TRBJ1-1; D gene uncertain. CDR3 length: 17 amino acids. Trimming removed 0 bases from V and 4 bases from J, with 19 bases in between. CDR1 SGHKS and CDR2 YYEKEE come from the germline V gene (reference sequence). The CDR3 protein is CASSLVLVPGRFTEAFF. For the CDR3, the DNA is TGTGCCAGCAGCTTGGTTCTCGTCCCCGGACGTTTCACTGAAGCTTTCTTT.

This clonotype was observed at least ten times. This chain links TRBV7-2 with TRBJ2-3; 11 nucleotides match TRBD2. The trim removed 5 bases at V and 3 bases at J, leaving 10 bases unmatched. There are 17 residues in the CDR3. Germline lookup yields CDR1 SGHTA and CDR2 FQGNSA. The CDR3 reads CASSDIKLAGVTDTQYF. For the CDR3, the DNA is TGTGCCAGCAGCGATATTAAACTAGCGGGAGTAACAGATACGCAGTATTTT.